A selection of T cell receptor beta chains follows, all from one sample in a study of cytomegalovirus exposure and HLA in healthy donors. Sequencing used immunoSEQ multiplex PCR; TCRdb keeps in-frame clones, though not all of them. The table has under 250,000 clones, around nine tenths seen once. The sample comprised PBMCs. These receptors came from a man younger than 30 in good health and CMV-seronegative. The CDR3 runs from the conserved cysteine through the conserved F or W. The D gene is left open where the match is weak. Size is omitted from some rows. Given values are once, few, many or a class for expanded clones.

j_gene: TRBJ1-2
v_gene: TRBV5-6
d_gene: NA
abundance: once
CDR3nt: TGTGCCAGCAGCTCCCAAGGGGGGGCATATGGCTACACCTTC
CDR3aa: CASSSQGGAYGYTF

j_gene: TRBJ1-2
v_gene: TRBV19
d_gene: NA
abundance: NA
CDR3nt: TGTGCCAGTAGTATTAGGACAGTAAGTATGAGTGGCTACACCTTC
CDR3aa: CASSIRTVSMSGYTF

j_gene: TRBJ2-3
v_gene: TRBV27
d_gene: TRBD2
abundance: NA
CDR3nt: TGTGCCAGCCGACTAGCGGGGGGCACAGATACGCAGTATTTT
CDR3aa: CASRLAGGTDTQYF

j_gene: TRBJ2-7
v_gene: TRBV5-5
d_gene: NA
abundance: NA
CDR3nt: TGTGCCAGCAGCCTGGTGGCGGGGAACCCCCATGAGCAGTACTTC
CDR3aa: CASSLVAGNPHEQYF

j_gene: TRBJ1-2
v_gene: TRBV30
d_gene: NA
abundance: NA
CDR3nt: TGTGCCTGGAGTGTAAATGGCAGGGCGGTCGGGGGCTACACCTTC
CDR3aa: CAWSVNGRAVGGYTF

j_gene: TRBJ2-7
v_gene: TRBV14
d_gene: TRBD1
abundance: NA
CDR3nt: TGTGCCAGCAGCCAAGGTGGTAGAGGGGGCGCGGAGCAGTACTTC
CDR3aa: CASSQGGRGGAEQYF

j_gene: TRBJ1-4
v_gene: TRBV6-6
d_gene: NA
abundance: NA
CDR3nt: TGTGCCAGCAGTCTAAATGAAAAACTGTTTTTT
CDR3aa: CASSLNEKLFF

j_gene: TRBJ2-7
v_gene: TRBV6-5
d_gene: NA
abundance: NA
CDR3nt: TGTGCCAGCGTAGCAGGGCCCTACGAGCAGTACTTC
CDR3aa: CASVAGPYEQYF

j_gene: TRBJ2-3
v_gene: TRBV11-2
d_gene: NA
abundance: NA
CDR3nt: TGTGCCAGCTCAAACCCCCTGGAGGGCCGGGCCCATACGCAGTATTTT
CDR3aa: CASSNPLEGRAHTQYF

j_gene: TRBJ2-7
v_gene: TRBV5-6
d_gene: NA
abundance: few
CDR3nt: TGTGCCAGCGGAGGGACGGGCCCTGGCGAGCAGTACTTC
CDR3aa: CASGGTGPGEQYF

j_gene: TRBJ1-5
v_gene: TRBV28
d_gene: NA
abundance: NA
CDR3nt: TGTGCCAGCAGTAGACAGGTATATAGCAATCAGCCCCAGCATTTT
CDR3aa: CASSRQVYSNQPQHF

j_gene: TRBJ1-2
v_gene: TRBV14
d_gene: NA
abundance: NA
CDR3nt: TGTGCCAGCAGCCGATTATACTCCGCATATGGCTACACCTTC
CDR3aa: CASSRLYSAYGYTF

j_gene: TRBJ2-5
v_gene: TRBV2
d_gene: TRBD2
abundance: once
CDR3nt: TGTGCCAGCAGTTATTACGGACTAGGAGAAGAGACCCAGTACTTC
CDR3aa: CASSYYGLGEETQYF

j_gene: TRBJ2-6
v_gene: TRBV6-6
d_gene: NA
abundance: NA
CDR3nt: TGTGCCAGCAGTTACGATGGGGGGTCTGGGGCCAACGTCCTGACTTTC
CDR3aa: CASSYDGGSGANVLTF

j_gene: TRBJ2-7
v_gene: TRBV2
d_gene: TRBD1
abundance: NA
CDR3nt: TGTGCCAGCAGTGGGCAGGGGGCGGGGGAGCAGTACTTC
CDR3aa: CASSGQGAGEQYF

j_gene: TRBJ1-2
v_gene: TRBV7-9
d_gene: TRBD1
abundance: once
CDR3nt: TGTGCCAGCAGCTTAGAGGGGGCTAGCTATGGCTACACCTTC
CDR3aa: CASSLEGASYGYTF

j_gene: TRBJ2-6
v_gene: TRBV5-4
d_gene: NA
abundance: NA
CDR3nt: TGTGCCAGCAGCCCGGACAGCACCTCTGGGGCCAACGTCCTGACTTTC
CDR3aa: CASSPDSTSGANVLTF

j_gene: TRBJ1-6
v_gene: TRBV5-6
d_gene: TRBD1
abundance: NA
CDR3nt: TGTGCCAGCAGCCAGGACAGGGAGATTCCACCCCTCCACTTT
CDR3aa: CASSQDREIPPLHF

j_gene: TRBJ2-1
v_gene: TRBV5-1
d_gene: NA
abundance: NA
CDR3nt: TGCGCCAGCAGCTTGGGAGGGGGGACAGACTACAATGAGCAGTTCTTC
CDR3aa: CASSLGGGTDYNEQFF

j_gene: TRBJ1-5
v_gene: TRBV19
d_gene: NA
abundance: NA
CDR3nt: TGTGCCAGTAGTAGGGCGGGGTATCAGCCCCAGCATTTT
CDR3aa: CASSRAGYQPQHF